This T cell receptor (beta chain) appears in the sequencing data of a study of blood T cell repertoires in COVID-19 (dated by TCRdb to 2020 to 2021). For the wider study: Samples from collaborators originated in the United States, Italy and Spain and spanned both the acute and convalescent phases of COVID-19. The material from the prospective study consisted of cDNA or gDNA derived from T cells, B-cell-depleted T cells, or PBMCs. Subjects who had been exposed to COVID-19, were actively infected with it, or had recovered from it provided the deeply sampled blood TCRbeta repertoires that made up the dataset. The repertoires were made available in a free public database intended to serve as a resource for research on the immune response to SARS-CoV-2. The samples were drawn from the first 160 participants of the ongoing ImmuneRACE study and from 1,254 subjects provided by 6 global collaborators. A de-identified subject ID, COVID-19 status, age in years and sex were almost always included in the sample metadata. HLA class I and class II types, where available, came from metadata supplied by the sample provider rather than from assay-based typing.

The investigation overall reported the following: Clinical and demographic metadata were provided uncurated, with the amount varying by source and participant.

The immunoSEQ Assay, a bias-controlled multiplex PCR, was used to amplify TCRbeta CDR3 regions from genomic DNA. The authors processed their data as follows. The number of nucleated cells in each sample was estimated from the amplification of reference gene primers within the assay. To quantify the absolute abundance of each unique TCRbeta CDR3 rearrangement, sequence reads were collapsed and filtered. Productive Simpson clonality was computed per sample as the square root of Simpson's diversity index over productive rearrangements. The immuneACCESS repertoire file appears here via TCRdb, limited to in-frame rearrangements. These files lack a portion of the clones; in checked studies, under half of the deficit traces to unresolved V genes, and the cause of the others is not known. D and trimming come from the DNA, and the V and J calls and clone size come from that table. Counted in this sample were 380,000 or so clones; more than 80% of them appeared once. Together, the top ten hold 0.95% to 1.5% of the sample.

Remarks on this clone: Its binding antigen is unknown. Base quality data are lacking; no much larger clone is found one base away.

CDR1 and CDR2 (LGHNA, YNFKEQ) derive from the germline V gene. V sheds 1 base and J sheds 4 bases, leaving 17 bases between their ends. The CDR3 runs 16 amino acids, cysteine and phenylalanine included. Of the read, only the CDR3 DNA is kept; its 48 bases are in frame from base 1. Whole blood was collected in K2EDTA tubes by collaborating institutions according to the institutions' own protocols. For TCRbeta analysis, collaborators shipped samples in one of three forms: frozen whole blood, isolated PBMCs, or DNA extracted from either of those sample types. Material: peripheral blood. This receptor was obtained from a man aged 35 to 55 with acute or convalescent COVID-19. The rearrangement joined TRBV4-2 to TRBJ2-7; TRBD1 is perhaps the D gene, given 6 matching bases. The encoded CDR3 is CASSQAQGQGEYEQYF. The DNA sequence is as follows: TGTGCCAGCAGCCAAGCCCAGGGGCAGGGAGAATACGAGCAGTACTTC.